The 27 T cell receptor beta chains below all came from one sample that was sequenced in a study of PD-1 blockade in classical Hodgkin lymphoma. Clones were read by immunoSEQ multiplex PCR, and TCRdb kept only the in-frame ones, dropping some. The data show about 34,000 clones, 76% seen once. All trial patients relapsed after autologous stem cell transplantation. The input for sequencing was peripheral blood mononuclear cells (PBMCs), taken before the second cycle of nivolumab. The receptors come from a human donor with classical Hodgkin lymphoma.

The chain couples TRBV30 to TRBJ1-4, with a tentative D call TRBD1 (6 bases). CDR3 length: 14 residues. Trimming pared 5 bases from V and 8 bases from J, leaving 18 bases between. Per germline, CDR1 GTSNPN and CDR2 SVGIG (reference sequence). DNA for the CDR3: TGTGCCTGGTCCATCCCGGGGGCAGGGGAAAAACTGTTTTTT. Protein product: CAWSIPGAGEKLFF.

The CDR3 is CASSLSQGEQYF. In nucleotides, the CDR3 is TGTGCCAGCAGCTTGTCCCAGGGCGAGCAGTACTTC. V gene TRBV5-6 combines with J gene TRBJ2-7; possibly TRBD1 for D (5 bases). Germline V gene sequence: CDR1 SGHDT, CDR2 YYEEEE. Trimming removed 1 base from V and 6 bases from J, with 8 bases in between. This CDR3 comprises 12 residues.

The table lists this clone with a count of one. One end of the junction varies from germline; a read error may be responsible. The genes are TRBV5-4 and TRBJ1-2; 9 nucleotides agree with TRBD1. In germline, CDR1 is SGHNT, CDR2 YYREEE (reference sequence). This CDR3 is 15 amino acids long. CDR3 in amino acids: CASSQDRGQGSGYTF. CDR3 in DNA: TGCGCCAGCAGCCAAGATCGGGGACAGGGTAGCGGCTACACCTTC.

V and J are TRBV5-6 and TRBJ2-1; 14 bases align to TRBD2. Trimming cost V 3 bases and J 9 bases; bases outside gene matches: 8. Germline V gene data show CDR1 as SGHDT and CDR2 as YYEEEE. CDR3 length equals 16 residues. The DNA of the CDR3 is TGTGCCAGCAGCTCCTCGGGACTAGCGGGGGTGGGTGAGCAGTTCTTC. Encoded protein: CASSSSGLAGVGEQFF.

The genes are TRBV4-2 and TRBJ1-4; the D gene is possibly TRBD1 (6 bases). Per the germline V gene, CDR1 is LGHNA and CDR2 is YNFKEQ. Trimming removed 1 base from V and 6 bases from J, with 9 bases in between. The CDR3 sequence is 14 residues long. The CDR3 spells CASSQGAGDEKLFF. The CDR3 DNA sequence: TGTGCCAGCAGCCAAGGGGCAGGGGATGAAAAACTGTTTTTT.

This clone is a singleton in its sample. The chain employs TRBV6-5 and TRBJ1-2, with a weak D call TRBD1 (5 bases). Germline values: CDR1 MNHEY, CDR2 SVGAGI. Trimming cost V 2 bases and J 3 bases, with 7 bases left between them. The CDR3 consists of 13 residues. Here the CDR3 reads CASSYTTDYGYTF. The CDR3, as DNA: TGTGCCAGCAGTTACACGACAGACTATGGCTACACCTTC.

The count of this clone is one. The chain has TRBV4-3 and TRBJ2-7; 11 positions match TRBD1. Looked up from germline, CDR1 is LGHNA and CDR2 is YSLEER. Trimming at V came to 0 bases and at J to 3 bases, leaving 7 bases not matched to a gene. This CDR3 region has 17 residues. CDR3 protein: CASSQEVGTGGIYEQYF. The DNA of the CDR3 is TGCGCCAGCAGCCAAGAAGTAGGGACAGGGGGAATCTACGAGCAGTACTTC.

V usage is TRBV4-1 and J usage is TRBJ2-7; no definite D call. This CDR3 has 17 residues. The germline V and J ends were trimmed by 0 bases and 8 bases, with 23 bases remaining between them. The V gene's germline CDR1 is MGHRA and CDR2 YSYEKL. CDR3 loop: CASSQDMGGQVVLQQYF. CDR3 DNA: TGCGCCAGCAGCCAAGATATGGGTGGCCAGGTCGTTTTGCAGCAGTACTTC.

In DNA, the CDR3 is TGCGCCAGCAGCGGGGGACAGCCATACAATGAGCAGTTCTTC. Translated: CASSGGQPYNEQFF. V and J are TRBV5-1 and TRBJ2-1; 7 positions agree with TRBD1. The CDR3 consists of 14 residues. Trimming at V came to 4 bases and at J to 4 bases, leaving 5 bases not matched to a gene. Germline V gene lookup returns CDR1 SGHRS and CDR2 YFSETQ.

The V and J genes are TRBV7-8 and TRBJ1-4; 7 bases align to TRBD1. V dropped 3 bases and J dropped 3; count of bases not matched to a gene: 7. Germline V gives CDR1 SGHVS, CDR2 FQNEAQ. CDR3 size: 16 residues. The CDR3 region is CASSFYPGTANEKLFF. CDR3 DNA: TGTGCCAGCAGCTTTTACCCCGGGACAGCTAATGAAAAACTGTTTTTT.

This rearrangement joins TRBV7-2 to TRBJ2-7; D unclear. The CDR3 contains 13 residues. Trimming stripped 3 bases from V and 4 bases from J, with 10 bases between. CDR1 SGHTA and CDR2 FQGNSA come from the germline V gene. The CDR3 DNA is TGTGCCAGCAGCTTCCCTCCCCTTTACGAGCAGTACTTC. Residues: CASSFPPLYEQYF.

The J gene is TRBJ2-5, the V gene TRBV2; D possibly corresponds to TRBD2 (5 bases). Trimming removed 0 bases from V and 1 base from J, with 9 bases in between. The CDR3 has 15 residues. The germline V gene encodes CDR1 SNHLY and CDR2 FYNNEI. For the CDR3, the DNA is TGTGCCAGCAGTGAAGCGTTACTAGTCCAAGAGACCCAGTACTTC. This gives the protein CASSEALLVQETQYF.

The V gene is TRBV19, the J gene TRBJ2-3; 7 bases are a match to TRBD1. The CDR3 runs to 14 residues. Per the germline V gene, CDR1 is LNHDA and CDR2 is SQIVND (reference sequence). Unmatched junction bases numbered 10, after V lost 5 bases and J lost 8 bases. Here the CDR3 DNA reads TGTGCCAGTAGTGTAGGGGGCGCGAGGGCTACGCAGTATTTT. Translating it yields CASSVGGARATQYF.

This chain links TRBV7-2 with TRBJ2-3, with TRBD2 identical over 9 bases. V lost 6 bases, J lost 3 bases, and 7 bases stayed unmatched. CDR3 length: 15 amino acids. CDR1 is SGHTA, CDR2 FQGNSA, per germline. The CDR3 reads CASSHSGGGTDTQYF. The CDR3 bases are TGTGCCAGCAGTCATAGCGGGGGCGGGACAGATACGCAGTATTTT.

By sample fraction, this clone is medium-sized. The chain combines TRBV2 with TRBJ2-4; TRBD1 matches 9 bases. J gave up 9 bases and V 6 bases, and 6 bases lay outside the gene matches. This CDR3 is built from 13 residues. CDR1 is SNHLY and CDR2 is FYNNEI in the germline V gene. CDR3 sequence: CASSTTGGGIQYF. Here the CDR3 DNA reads TGTGCCAGCAGCACGACAGGGGGAGGCATTCAGTACTTC.

The CDR3 DNA reads TGTGCCAGCAGCTGGGGGACCGTGCAAGAGACCCAGTACTTC. Translation: CASSWGTVQETQYF. The chain joins TRBV5-4 to TRBJ2-5; D tentatively reads TRBD1 or TRBD2 (5 bases each). The V gene lost 3 bases and the J gene lost 2 bases, with 11 bases spanning the gap. This CDR3 spans 14 amino acids. The germline gives CDR1 SGHNT, CDR2 YYREEE (reference sequence). Supplemented by reference TRBV5-4 and TRBJ2-5, the full variable domain reads ETGVTQSPTHLIKTRGQQVTLRCSSQSGHNTVSWYQQALGQGPQFIFQYYREEENGRGNFPPRFSGLQFPNYSSELNVNALELDDSALYLCASSWGTVQETQYFGPGTRLLVL.

CDR3 sequence: CASSSDSREQFF. As DNA, the CDR3 is TGTGCCAGCAGCTCGGACTCGCGGGAGCAGTTCTTC. The chain has TRBV7-3 and TRBJ2-1, with D perhaps matching TRBD2 (5 bases). The length of the CDR3 is 12 residues. CDR1 and CDR2 (germline): SGHTA, FQGTGA. Trimming took 4 bases from V and 10 from J, leaving 11 bases between them. The variable domain in full, with the rest retrieved from reference TRBV7-3 and TRBJ2-1, is GAGVSQTPSNKVTEKGKYVELRCDPISGHTALYWYRQSLGQGPEFLIYFQGTGAADDSGLPNDRFFAVRPEGSVSTLKIQRTERGDSAVYLCASSSDSREQFFGPGTRLTVL.

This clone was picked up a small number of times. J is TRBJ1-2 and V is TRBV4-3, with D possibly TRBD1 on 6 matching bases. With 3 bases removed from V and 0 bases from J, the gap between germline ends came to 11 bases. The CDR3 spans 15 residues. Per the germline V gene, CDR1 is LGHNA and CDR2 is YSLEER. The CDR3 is CASSQDSFSNYGYTF. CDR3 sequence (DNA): TGCGCCAGCAGCCAGGACAGTTTTTCTAACTATGGCTACACCTTC.

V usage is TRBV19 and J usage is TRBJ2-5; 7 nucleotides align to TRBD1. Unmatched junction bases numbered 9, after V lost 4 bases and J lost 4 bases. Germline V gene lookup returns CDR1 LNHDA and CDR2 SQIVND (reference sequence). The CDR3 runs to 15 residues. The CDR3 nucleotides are TGTGCCAGTAGTACTAGACAGGGCGGTGGAGAGACCCAGTACTTC. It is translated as CASSTRQGGGETQYF.

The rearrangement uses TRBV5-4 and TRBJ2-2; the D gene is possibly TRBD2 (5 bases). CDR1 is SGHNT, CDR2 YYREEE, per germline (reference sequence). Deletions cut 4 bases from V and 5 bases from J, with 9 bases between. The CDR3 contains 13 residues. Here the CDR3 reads CASSAGSTGELFF. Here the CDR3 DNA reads TGTGCCAGCAGCGCGGGTAGTACCGGGGAGCTGTTTTTT.

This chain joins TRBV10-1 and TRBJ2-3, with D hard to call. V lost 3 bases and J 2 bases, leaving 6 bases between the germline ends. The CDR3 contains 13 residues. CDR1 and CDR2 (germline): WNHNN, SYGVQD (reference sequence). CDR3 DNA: TGCGCCAGCAGTGAACGGACCACAGATACGCAGTATTTT. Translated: CASSERTTDTQYF.

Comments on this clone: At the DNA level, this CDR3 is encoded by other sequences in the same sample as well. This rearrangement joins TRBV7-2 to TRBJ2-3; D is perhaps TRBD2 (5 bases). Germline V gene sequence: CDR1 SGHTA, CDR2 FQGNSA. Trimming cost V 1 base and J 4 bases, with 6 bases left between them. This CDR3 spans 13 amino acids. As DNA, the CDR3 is TGTGCCAGCAGCTTAGGAGGGCCAGATACGCAGTATTTT. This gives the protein CASSLGGPDTQYF.

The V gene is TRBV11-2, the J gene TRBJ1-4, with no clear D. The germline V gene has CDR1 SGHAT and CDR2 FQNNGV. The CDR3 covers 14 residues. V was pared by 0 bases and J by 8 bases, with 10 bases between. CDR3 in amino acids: CASSLELGSEKLFF. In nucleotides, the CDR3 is TGTGCCAGCAGCTTAGAGCTGGGAAGCGAAAAACTGTTTTTT.

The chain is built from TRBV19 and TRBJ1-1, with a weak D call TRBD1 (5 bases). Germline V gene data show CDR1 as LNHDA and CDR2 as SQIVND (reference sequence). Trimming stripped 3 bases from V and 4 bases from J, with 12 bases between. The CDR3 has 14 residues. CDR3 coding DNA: TGTGCCAGTAGTATCGGGGTCGGGGGCACTGAAGCTTTCTTT. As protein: CASSIGVGGTEAFF.

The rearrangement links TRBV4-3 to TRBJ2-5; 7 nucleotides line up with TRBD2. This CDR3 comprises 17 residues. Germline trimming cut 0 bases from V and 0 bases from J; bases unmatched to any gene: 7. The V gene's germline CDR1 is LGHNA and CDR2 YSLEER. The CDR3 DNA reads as TGCGCCAGCAGCCAAGAATGGGCGGGGGTTTACCAAGAGACCCAGTACTTC. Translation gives CASSQEWAGVYQETQYF.

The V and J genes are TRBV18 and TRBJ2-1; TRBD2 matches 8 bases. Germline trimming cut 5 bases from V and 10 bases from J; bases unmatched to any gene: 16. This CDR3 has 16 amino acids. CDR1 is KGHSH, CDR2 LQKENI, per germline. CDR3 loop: CASSSLAGGEIVEQFF. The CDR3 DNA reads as TGTGCCAGCTCATCGCTTGCGGGGGGCGAAATAGTCGAGCAGTTCTTC.

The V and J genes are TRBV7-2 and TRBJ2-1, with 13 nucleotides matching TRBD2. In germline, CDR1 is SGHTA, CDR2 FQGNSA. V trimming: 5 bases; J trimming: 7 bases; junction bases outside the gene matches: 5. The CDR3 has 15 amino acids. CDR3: CASSEGLAGVNEQFF. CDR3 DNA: TGTGCCAGCAGCGAAGGACTAGCGGGGGTGAATGAGCAGTTCTTC.